This T cell receptor (beta chain) was retrieved from a study of cytomegalovirus exposure and HLA in healthy donors. The CDR3 has 16 amino acids. V lost 0 bases, J lost 0 bases, and 9 bases lay in between. CDR1 is LGHNA, CDR2 YSLEER, per germline. Assay used: immunoSEQ multiplex PCR; TCRdb lists only in-frame clones, some missing. Among 55,000 to 80,000 clones listed, around 95% were seen once. The rearrangement links TRBV4-3 to TRBJ1-3; perhaps TRBD1 as D (5 bases). The origin of this receptor is a man aged 18 to 29 in good health and CMV-seronegative. Sequencing used PBMCs. Here the CDR3 reads CASSQDRANSGNTIYF. In DNA form, the CDR3 reads TGCGCCAGCAGCCAAGACAGGGCCAACTCTGGAAACACCATATATTTT.